Sequencing of this T cell receptor beta chain was carried out in a study of cytomegalovirus exposure and HLA in healthy donors. Study conclusions and caveats: Prior analysis indicated that the majority of TCR beta V segments exhibited productivity approximately 90% or approximately 30% of the time. Rare TCR sequences predominated, though certain public TCRs were found in many donors.

On this clone: Its antigen remains unknown.

The length of the CDR3 is 14 residues. J gave up 9 bases and V 3 bases, and 6 bases lay outside the gene matches. The V gene's germline CDR1 is SGHTA and CDR2 FQGTGA. The PCR ran on 60 Vbeta and 13 Jbeta primers. Here immunoSEQ multiplex PCR was the method, and the copy in TCRdb shows in-frame clones only, minus some. The sample lists 81,000 or so clones; 65% to 75% were seen once. Sequencing input: PBMCs. V usage is TRBV7-3 and J usage is TRBJ2-1; TRBD2 matches 9 bases. This TCR was sampled from a man aged 55 to 70 in good health and CMV-seronegative. In nucleotides, the CDR3 is TGTGCCAGCAGCTTTGCGGGGGGGCCGGTTGAGCAGTTCTTC. It encodes CASSFAGGPVEQFF. Filled out from reference TRBV7-3 and TRBJ2-1, the complete variable domain reads GAGVSQTPSNKVTEKGKYVELRCDPISGHTALYWYRQSLGQGPEFLIYFQGTGAADDSGLPNDRFFAVRPEGSVSTLKIQRTERGDSAVYLCASSFAGGPVEQFFGPGTRLTVL.